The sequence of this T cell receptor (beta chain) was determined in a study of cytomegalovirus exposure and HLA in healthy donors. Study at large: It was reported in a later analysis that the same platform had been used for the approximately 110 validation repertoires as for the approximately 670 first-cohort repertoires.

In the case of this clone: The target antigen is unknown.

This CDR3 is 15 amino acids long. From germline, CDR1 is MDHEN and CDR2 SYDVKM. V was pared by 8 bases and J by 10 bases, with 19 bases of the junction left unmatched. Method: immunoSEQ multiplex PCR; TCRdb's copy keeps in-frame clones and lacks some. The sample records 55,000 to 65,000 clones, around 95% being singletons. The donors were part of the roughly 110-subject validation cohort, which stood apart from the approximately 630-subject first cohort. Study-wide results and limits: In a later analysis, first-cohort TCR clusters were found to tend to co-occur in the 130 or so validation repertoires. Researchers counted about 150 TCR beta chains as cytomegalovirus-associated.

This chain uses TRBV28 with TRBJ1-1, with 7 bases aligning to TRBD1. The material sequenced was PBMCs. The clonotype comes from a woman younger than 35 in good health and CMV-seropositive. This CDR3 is CASLKQGRGDYRAFF. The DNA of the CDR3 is TGTGCCAGCCTTAAACAGGGGCGGGGGGATTATAGAGCTTTCTTT.